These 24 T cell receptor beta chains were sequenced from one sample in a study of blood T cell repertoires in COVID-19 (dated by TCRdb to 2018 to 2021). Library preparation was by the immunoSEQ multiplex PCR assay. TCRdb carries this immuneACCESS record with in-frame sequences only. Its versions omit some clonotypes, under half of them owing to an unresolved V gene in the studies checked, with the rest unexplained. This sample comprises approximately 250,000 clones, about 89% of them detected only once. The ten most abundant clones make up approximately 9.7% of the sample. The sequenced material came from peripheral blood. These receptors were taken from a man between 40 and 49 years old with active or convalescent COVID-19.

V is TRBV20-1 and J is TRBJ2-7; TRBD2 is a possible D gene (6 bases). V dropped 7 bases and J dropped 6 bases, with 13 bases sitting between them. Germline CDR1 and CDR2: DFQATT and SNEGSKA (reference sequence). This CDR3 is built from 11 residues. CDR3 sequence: CSVREYGEQYF. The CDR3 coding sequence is TGCAGTGTCCGGGAGTACGGCGAGCAGTACTTC.

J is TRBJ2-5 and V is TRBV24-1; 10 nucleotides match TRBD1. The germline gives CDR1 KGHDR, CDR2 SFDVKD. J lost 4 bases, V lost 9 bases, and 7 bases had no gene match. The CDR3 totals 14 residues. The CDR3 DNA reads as TGTGCCACCTCGTCGGGACAGGGGATAGAGACCCAGTACTTC. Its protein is CATSSGQGIETQYF.

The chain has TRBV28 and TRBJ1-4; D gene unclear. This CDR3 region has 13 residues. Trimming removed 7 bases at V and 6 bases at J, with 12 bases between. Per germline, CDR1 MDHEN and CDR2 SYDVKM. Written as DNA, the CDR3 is TGTGCCAGCACCCGCCCGGCGGATGAAAAACTGTTTTTT. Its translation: CASTRPADEKLFF.

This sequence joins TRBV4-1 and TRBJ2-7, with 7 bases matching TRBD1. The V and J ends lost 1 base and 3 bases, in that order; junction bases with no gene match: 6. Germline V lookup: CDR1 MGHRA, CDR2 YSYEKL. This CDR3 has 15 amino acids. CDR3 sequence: CASSQGAGGSYEQYF. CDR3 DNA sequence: TGCGCCAGCAGCCAAGGGGCAGGGGGAAGCTACGAGCAGTACTTC.

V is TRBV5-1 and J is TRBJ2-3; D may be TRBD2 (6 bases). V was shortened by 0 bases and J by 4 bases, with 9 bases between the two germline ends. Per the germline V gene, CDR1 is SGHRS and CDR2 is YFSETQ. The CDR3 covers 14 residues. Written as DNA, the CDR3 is TGCGCCAGCAGCTTGGGGAGGGTCGCAGATACGCAGTATTTT. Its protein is CASSLGRVADTQYF.

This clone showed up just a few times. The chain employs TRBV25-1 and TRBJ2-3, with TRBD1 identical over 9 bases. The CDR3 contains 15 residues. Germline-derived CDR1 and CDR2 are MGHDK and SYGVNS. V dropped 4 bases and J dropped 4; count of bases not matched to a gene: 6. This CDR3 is CASSGGQGISDTQYF. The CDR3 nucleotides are TGTGCCAGCAGTGGGGGACAGGGCATTTCAGATACGCAGTATTTT.

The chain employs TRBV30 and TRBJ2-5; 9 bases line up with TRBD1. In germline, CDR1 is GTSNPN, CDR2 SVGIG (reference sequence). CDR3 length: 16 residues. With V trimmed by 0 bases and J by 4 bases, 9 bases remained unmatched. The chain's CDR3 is CAWSVGGTGIRETQYF. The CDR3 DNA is TGTGCCTGGAGTGTCGGAGGGACAGGGATACGAGAGACCCAGTACTTC. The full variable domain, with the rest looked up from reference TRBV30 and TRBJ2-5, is SQTIHQWPATLVQPVGSPLSLECTVEGTSNPNLYWYRQAAGRGLQLLFYSVGIGQISSEVPQNLSASRPQDRQFILSSKKLLLSDSGFYLCAWSVGGTGIRETQYFGPGTRLLVL.

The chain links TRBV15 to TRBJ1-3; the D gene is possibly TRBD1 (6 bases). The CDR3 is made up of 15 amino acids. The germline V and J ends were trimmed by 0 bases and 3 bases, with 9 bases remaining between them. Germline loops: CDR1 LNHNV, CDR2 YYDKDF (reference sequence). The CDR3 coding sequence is TGTGCCACCAGCAGAGATCAAGGGGGTGGAAACACCATATATTTT. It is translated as CATSRDQGGGNTIYF.

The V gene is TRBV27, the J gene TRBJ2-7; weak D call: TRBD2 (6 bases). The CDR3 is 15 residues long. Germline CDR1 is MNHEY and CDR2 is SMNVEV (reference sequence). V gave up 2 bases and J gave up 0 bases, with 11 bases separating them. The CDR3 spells CASSLRTTPSYEQYF. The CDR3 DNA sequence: TGTGCCAGCAGTTTACGGACTACCCCCTCCTACGAGCAGTACTTC.

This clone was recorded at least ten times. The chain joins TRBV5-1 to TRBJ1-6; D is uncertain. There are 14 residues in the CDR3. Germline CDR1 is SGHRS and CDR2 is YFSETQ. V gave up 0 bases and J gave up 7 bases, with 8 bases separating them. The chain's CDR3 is CASSLGAGNSPLHF. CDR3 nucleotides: TGCGCCAGCAGCTTGGGGGCTGGGAATTCACCCCTCCACTTT.

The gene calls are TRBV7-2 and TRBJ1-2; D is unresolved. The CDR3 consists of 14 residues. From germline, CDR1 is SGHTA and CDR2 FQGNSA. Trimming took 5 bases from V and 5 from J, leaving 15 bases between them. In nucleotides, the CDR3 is TGTGCCAGCAGCCTTGAGGGTGAGGGATATGGCTACACCTTC. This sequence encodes CASSLEGEGYGYTF. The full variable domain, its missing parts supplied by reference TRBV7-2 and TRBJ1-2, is GAGVSQSPSNKVTEKGKDVELRCDPISGHTALYWYRQSLGQGLEFLIYFQGNSAPDKSGLPSDRFSAERTGGSVSTLTIQRTQQEDSAVYLCASSLEGEGYGYTFGSGTRLTVV.

The CDR3 nucleotides read TGCAGCGTTGTAAGGTTGAGGGGGACAGGGAACTACGAGCAGTACTTC. This gives the protein CSVVRLRGTGNYEQYF. The chain uses TRBV29-1 and TRBJ2-7, with 9 nucleotides matching TRBD1. This CDR3 is built from 16 residues. Germline lookup yields CDR1 SQVTM and CDR2 ANQGSEA. The J segment lost 3 bases and the V segment lost 4 bases, leaving 13 bases of the junction unmatched.

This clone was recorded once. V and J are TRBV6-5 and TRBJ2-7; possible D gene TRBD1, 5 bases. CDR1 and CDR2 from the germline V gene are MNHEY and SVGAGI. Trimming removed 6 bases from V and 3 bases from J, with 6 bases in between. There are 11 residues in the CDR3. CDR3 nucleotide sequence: TGTGCCAGCAGGGACAACTACGAGCAGTACTTC. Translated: CASRDNYEQYF.

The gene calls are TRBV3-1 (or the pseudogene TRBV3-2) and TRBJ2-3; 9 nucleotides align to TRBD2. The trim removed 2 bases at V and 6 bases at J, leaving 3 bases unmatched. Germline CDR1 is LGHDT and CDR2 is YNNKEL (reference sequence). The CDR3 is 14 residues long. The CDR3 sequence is CASSQRAGGDTQYF. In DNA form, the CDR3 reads TGTGCCAGCAGCCAAAGAGCGGGAGGTGATACGCAGTATTTT.

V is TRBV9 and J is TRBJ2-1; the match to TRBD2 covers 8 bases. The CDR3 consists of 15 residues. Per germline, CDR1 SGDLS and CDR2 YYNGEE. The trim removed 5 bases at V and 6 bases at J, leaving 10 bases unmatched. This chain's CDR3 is CASSSGTSELNEQFF. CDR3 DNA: TGTGCCAGCAGTTCCGGGACTAGTGAACTCAATGAGCAGTTCTTC.

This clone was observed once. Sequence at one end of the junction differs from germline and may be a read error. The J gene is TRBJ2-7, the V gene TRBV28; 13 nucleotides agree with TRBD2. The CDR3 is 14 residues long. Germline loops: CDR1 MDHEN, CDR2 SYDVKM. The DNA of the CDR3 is TGTGCCAGCAGTTTAGGGACTAGCGGGAATTTGCCTCACTTC. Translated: CASSLGTSGNLPHF.

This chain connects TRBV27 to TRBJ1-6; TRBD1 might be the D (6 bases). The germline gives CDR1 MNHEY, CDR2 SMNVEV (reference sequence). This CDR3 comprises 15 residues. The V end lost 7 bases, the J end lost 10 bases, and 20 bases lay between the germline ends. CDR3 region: CASTLSPGGKSPLHF. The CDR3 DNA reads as TGTGCCAGCACCCTATCCCCGGGGGGCAAATCACCCCTCCACTTT.

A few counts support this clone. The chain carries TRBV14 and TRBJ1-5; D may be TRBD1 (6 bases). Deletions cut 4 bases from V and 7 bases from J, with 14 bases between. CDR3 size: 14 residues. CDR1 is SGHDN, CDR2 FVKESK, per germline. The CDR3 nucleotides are TGTGCCAGCAGCCTCACAGGGACGGTCCAGCCCCAGCATTTT. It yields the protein CASSLTGTVQPQHF.

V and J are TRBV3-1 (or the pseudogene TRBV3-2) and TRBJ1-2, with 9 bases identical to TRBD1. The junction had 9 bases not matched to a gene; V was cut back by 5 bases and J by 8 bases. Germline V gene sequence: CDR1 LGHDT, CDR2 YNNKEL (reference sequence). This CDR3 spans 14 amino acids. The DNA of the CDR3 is TGTGCCAGCAGCACAACAGGGGGCGCCTTCGGCTACACCTTC. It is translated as CASSTTGGAFGYTF.

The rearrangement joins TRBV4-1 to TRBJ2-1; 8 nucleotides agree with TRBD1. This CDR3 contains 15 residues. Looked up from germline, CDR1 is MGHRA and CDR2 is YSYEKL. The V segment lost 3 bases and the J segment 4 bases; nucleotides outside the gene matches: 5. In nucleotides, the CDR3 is TGCGCCAGCAGCCACGGGACAGGAGAGTACAATGAGCAGTTCTTC. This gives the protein CASSHGTGEYNEQFF.

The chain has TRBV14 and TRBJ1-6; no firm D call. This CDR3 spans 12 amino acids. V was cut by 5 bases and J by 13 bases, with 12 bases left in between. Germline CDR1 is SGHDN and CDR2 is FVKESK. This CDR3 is CASSTRGGPLHF. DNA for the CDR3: TGTGCCAGCAGCACTCGAGGAGGCCCCCTCCACTTT.

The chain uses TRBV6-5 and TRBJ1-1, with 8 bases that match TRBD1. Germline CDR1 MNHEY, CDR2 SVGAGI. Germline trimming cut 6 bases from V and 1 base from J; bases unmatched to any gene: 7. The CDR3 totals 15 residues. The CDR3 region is CASSLRDRRNTEAFF. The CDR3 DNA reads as TGTGCCAGCAGCCTCCGGGACAGGAGGAACACTGAAGCTTTCTTT.

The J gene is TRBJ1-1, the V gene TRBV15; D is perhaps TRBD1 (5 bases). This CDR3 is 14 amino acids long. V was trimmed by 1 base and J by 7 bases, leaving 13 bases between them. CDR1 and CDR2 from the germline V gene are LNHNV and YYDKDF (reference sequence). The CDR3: CATSRARSGGEAFF. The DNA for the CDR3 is TGTGCCACCAGCAGAGCCCGGTCGGGGGGTGAAGCTTTCTTT.

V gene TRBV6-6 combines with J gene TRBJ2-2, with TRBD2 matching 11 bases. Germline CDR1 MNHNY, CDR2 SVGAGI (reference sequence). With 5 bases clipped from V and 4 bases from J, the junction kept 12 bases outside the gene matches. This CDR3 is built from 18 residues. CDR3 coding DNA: TGTGCCAGCAGTCCCCCACCACTAGCGGGGGTTACCACCGGGGAGCTGTTTTTT. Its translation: CASSPPPLAGVTTGELFF.